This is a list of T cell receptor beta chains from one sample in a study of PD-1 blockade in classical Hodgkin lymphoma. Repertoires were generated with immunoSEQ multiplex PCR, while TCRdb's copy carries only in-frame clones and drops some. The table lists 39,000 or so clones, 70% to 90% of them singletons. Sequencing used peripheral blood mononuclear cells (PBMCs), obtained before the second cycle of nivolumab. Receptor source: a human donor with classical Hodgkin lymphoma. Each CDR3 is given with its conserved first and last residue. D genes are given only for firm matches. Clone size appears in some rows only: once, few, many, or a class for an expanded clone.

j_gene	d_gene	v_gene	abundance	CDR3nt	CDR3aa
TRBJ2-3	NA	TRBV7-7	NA	TGTGCTAGCAGCTTTACCTACACAGATACGCAGTATTTT	CASSFTYTDTQYF
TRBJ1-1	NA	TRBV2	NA	TGTGCCACCCCAGATTCGGCGGGCCGGAACACTGAAGCTTTCTTT	CATPDSAGRNTEAFF
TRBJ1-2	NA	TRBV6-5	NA	TGTGCCAGCAGGATGAGGGGGAAAGATGGCTACACCTTC	CASRMRGKDGYTF
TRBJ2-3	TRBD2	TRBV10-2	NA	TGCGCCAGCAGAGACCGGACTAGCGGGAGTACAGATACGCAGTATTTT	CASRDRTSGSTDTQYF
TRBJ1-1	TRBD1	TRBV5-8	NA	TGTGCCAGCACTCTCCACGCCGGGACAGGGAATACTGAAGCTTTCTTT	CASTLHAGTGNTEAFF
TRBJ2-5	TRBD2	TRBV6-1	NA	TGTGCCAGCAGTGAAGTCGGGACTATAATAATCGGTGGGGAGACCCAGTACTTC	CASSEVGTIIIGGETQYF
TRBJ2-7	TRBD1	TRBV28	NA	TGTGCCAGCAGCGATCGGACAGGCCCGACAAGGGAGCAGTACTTC	CASSDRTGPTREQYF
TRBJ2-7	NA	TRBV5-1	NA	TGCGCCAGCAGCTTGGGACAGCAATCCTACGAGCAGTACTTC	CASSLGQQSYEQYF
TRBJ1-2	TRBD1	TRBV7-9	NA	TGTGCCAGCAGCCTCTCGGACAGGGGGGACTATGGCTACACCTTC	CASSLSDRGDYGYTF
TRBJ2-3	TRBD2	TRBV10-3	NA	TGTGCCATCAGTGAGATCGGGACTACCCACTCCACAGATACGCAGTATTTT	CAISEIGTTHSTDTQYF
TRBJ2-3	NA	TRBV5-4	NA	TGTGCCAGCAGCTTGGCCGGACCGGGTACGCAGTATTTT	CASSLAGPGTQYF
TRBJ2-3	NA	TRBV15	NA	TGTGCCACCAGCAGAGTGTCGGGGGTAGGCGCAGATACGCAGTATTTT	CATSRVSGVGADTQYF
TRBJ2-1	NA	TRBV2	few	TGTGCCAGTAGCTTTCTTTTGGGCTCCTACAATGAGCAGTTCTTC	CASSFLLGSYNEQFF
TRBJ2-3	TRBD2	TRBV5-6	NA	TGTGCCAGCAGCCCGGGACTAGGTGGATCCCCGGGTGTTGATACGCAGTATTTT	CASSPGLGGSPGVDTQYF
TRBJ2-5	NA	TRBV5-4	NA	TGTGCCAGCAGCTCTCGCACGACTATCAAAGAGACCCAGTACTTC	CASSSRTTIKETQYF
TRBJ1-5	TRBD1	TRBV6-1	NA	TGTGCCAGCAGTGAATGGGGACAGTCCAATCAGCCCCAGCATTTT	CASSEWGQSNQPQHF
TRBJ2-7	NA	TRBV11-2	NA	TGTGCCAGCAGCTTAGTGGGAGGTGGCGAGCAGTACTTC	CASSLVGGGEQYF
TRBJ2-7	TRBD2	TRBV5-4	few	TGTGCCAGCAGGGGGGGGAGCTCCTACGAGCAGTACTTC	CASRGGSSYEQYF
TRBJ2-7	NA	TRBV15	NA	TGTGCCACCAGCCCGACTGCCAGCTCCTACGAGCAGTACTTC	CATSPTASSYEQYF
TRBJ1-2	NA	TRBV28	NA	TGTGCCAGCAGTTTTAGGCTTAACTATGGCTACACCTTC	CASSFRLNYGYTF
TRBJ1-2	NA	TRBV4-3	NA	TGCGCCAGCAGCCAAGATCCAAGAGCCAACTATGGCTACACCTTC	CASSQDPRANYGYTF
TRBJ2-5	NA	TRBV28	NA	TGTGCCAGCAGTTTATTACGGCGGAACCAAGAGACCCAGTACTTC	CASSLLRRNQETQYF
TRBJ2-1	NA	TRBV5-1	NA	TGCGCCAGCAGCCAGGAGGGAAGCTCCTACAATGAGCAGTTCTTC	CASSQEGSSYNEQFF
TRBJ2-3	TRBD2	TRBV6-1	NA	TGTGCCAGCAGTGAATTCAGCGGGGGGTGGGCAGATACGCAGTATTTT	CASSEFSGGWADTQYF
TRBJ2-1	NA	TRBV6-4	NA	TGTGCCAGCTCCAACCACGGGGGCGAATACAATGAGCAGTTCTTC	CASSNHGGEYNEQFF
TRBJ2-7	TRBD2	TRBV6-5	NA	TGTGCCAGCAGTTCTTGGCGGGAGTTAAGCGAGCAGTACTTC	CASSSWRELSEQYF
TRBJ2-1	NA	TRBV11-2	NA	TGTGCCAGCAGCTTGGGTTCAGGGAGGAATGAGCAGTTCTTC	CASSLGSGRNEQFF
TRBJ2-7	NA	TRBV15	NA	TGTGCCACCAGCAGAGCCCCCCTCCGCTGGGCCGACTACGAGCAGTACTTC	CATSRAPLRWADYEQYF
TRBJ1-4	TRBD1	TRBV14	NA	TGTGCCAGCAGCCAAGATAGGGGACAGGGGCATGAAAAACTGTTTTTT	CASSQDRGQGHEKLFF
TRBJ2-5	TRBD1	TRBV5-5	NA	TGTGCCAGCAGCTCCCGGGACAGACTTCAAGAGACCCAGTACTTC	CASSSRDRLQETQYF
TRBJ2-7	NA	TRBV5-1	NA	TGCGCCAGCAGCTTGGGAGGAAATGACGAGCAGTACTTC	CASSLGGNDEQYF
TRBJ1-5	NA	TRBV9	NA	TGTGCCAGCAGCCCCCCCATCGGGGACCAGCCCCAGCATTTT	CASSPPIGDQPQHF
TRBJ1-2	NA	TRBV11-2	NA	TGTGCCAGCAGCGCCGTCCGGGGGCTGGGAGGCTACACCTTC	CASSAVRGLGGYTF
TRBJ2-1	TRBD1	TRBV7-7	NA	TGTGCTAGCAGCCCCAGGGACAGCTACAATGAGCAGTTCTTC	CASSPRDSYNEQFF
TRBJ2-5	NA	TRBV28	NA	TGTGCCAGCGTCCCCCGGGGGCTAAAGACCCAGTACTTC	CASVPRGLKTQYF
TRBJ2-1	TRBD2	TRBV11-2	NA	TGTGCCAGCAGCTTGCGACTAGCGGGAGGGCCAAATGAGCAGTTCTTC	CASSLRLAGGPNEQFF
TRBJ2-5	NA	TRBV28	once	TGTGCCAGCAGTTTAGGAGGGGCCGGGGAGACCCAGTACTTC	CASSLGGAGETQYF
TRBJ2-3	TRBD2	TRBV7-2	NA	TGTGCCAGCAGCTTAGGAGGGACTAGCGGGGGGGCCAGTACGCAGTATTTT	CASSLGGTSGGASTQYF
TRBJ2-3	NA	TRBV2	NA	TGTGCCAGCAGTGAAGCGGGGACTGCCGGAGATACGCAGTATTTT	CASSEAGTAGDTQYF
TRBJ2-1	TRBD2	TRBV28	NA	TGTGCCAGCAGCCCTACTAGCGGGGTTTACAATGAGCAGTTCTTC	CASSPTSGVYNEQFF